Given below is one T cell receptor (beta chain) in context. Measured with immunoSEQ multiplex PCR; TCRdb has only the in-frame clones, and not every one. The sample carries hundreds of thousands of clones, approximately 96% recorded once. The CDR3 runs 15 residues. V gave up 6 bases and J gave up 4 bases; unmatched junction bases: 9. Germline V gives CDR1 ENHRY, CDR2 SYGVKD. The naive CD8 population came from CD45RO-negative cells selected for CCR7, without terminally differentiated effector memory CD45RA+ cells. The data derive from a study of shared clonotypes between healthy human individuals. The sample taken for sequencing was naive CD8+ T cells sorted from blood. This sequence was found in a woman in her 30s in good health. The V and J genes are TRBV10-3 and TRBJ2-5; 9 bases line up with TRBD2. The CDR3 sequence is CAISDIAGGRETQYF. The CDR3 DNA sequence: TGTGCCATCAGCGACATTGCGGGAGGGCGAGAGACCCAGTACTTC.